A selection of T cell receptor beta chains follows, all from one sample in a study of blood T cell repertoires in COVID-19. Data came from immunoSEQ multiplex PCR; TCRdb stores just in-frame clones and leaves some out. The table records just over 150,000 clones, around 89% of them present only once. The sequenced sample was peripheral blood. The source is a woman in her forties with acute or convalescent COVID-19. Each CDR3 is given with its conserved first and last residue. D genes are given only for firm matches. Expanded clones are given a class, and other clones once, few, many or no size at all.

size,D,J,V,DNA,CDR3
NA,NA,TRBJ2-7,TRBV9,TGTGCCAGCAGCGTAGCGCCAGGGATACCTTCCTACGAGCAGTACTTC,CASSVAPGIPSYEQYF
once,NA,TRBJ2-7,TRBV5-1,TGCGCCAGCAGCTACTTTCAGGGCTCCTACGAGCAGTACTTC,CASSYFQGSYEQYF
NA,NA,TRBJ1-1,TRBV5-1,TGCGCCAGCAGCTTGTTTGCCGGGACAGAAGCTTTCTTT,CASSLFAGTEAFF
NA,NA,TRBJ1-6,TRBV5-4,TGTGCCAGCAGCTTTGGAGGGATCGATTCACCCCTCCACTTT,CASSFGGIDSPLHF
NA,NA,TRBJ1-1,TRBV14,TGTGCCAGCAGCCTCACAGGGCGTTACACTGAAGCTTTCTTT,CASSLTGRYTEAFF
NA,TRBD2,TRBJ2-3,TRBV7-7,TGTGCTAGCAGCCTAGGACTAGGCACAGATACGCAGTATTTT,CASSLGLGTDTQYF
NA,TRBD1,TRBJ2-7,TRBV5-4,TGTGCCAGCAGTGCCGGGACAGATTCCTACGAGCAGTACTTC,CASSAGTDSYEQYF
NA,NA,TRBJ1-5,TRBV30,TGTGCCTGGAGTACCGGGACATCCAATCAGCCCCAGCATTTT,CAWSTGTSNQPQHF
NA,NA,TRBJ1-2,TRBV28,TGTGCCAGCAGGCAGGGACTGACTGGCTACACCTTC,CASRQGLTGYTF
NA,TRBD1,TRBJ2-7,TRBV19,TGTGCCAGTAGTACAGGGGGAAGGGACCCCTACGAGCAGTACTTC,CASSTGGRDPYEQYF
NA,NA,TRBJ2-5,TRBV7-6,TGTGCCAGCAGCACACAGGGTTCCGAGACCCAGTACTTC,CASSTQGSETQYF
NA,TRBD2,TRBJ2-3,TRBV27,TGTGCCAGCAGCCTAACGGGGGGGGGTTCCGGTGATACGCAGTATTTT,CASSLTGGGSGDTQYF
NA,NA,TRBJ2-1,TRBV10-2,TGCGCCAGCAGTGCTTCGGACAGGGACTATTACAATGAGCAGTTCTTC,CASSASDRDYYNEQFF
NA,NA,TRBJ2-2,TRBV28,TGTGCCAGCAGTAAAGTCGGACAGAAAATAAAGACGAACACCGGGGAGCTGTTTTTT,CASSKVGQKIKTNTGELFF
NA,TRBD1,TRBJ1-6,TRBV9,TGTGCCAGCAGCAACCAGGGACAGAGTAATTCACCCCTCCACTTT,CASSNQGQSNSPLHF
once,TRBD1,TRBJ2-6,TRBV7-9,TGTGCCAGCAGCCCAGGGACAGGCCCACTCTCTGGGGCCAACGTCCTGACTTTC,CASSPGTGPLSGANVLTF
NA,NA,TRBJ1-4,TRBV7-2,TGTGCCAGCAGTCTGACACACTTACGCACGGAAAAACTGTTTTTT,CASSLTHLRTEKLFF
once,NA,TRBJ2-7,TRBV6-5,TGTGCCAGCAGTTACTCACAGCAACGATCCTACGAGCAGTACTTC,CASSYSQQRSYEQYF
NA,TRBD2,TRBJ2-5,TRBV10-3,TGTGCCATCAGTTCCTCTTGGGAGGGGCGGAGAGAGGACTTC,CAISSSWEGRREDF
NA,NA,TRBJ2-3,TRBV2,TGTGCCAGCAGTGAACTCACCAGTGGCGATACGCAGTATTTT,CASSELTSGDTQYF
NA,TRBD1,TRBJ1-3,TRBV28,TGTGCCAGCAGTTTCTTGCCAGGGGGAGTCGGCTCTGGAAACACCATATATTTT,CASSFLPGGVGSGNTIYF
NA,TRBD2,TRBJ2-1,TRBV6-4,TGTGCCAGCAGTGACGGCGCGGGGAGGGATGAGCAGTTCTTC,CASSDGAGRDEQFF
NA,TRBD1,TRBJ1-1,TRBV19,TGTGCCAGCAAGAAACAGGGGCCGATGAACACTGAAGCTTTCTTT,CASKKQGPMNTEAFF
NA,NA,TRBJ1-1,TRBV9,TGTGCCAGCAGCGTATCCCCCATGAACACTGAAGCTTTCTTT,CASSVSPMNTEAFF
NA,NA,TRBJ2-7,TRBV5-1,TGCGCCAGCAGCTTGGAGCAGAGCGCCCAAGGAGCAGTATACTTC,CASSLEQSAQGAVYF
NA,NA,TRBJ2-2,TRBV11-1,TGTGCCAGCAGCCTAACTACCGGGGAGCTGTTTTTT,CASSLTTGELFF
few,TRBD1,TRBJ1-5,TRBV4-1,TGCGCCAGCAGCCCGACGGACAGGGGGGCGAGGCCCCAGCATTTT,CASSPTDRGARPQHF
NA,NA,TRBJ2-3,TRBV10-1,TGCGCCAGCAGTTCTAGCGGCACAGATACGCAGTATTTT,CASSSSGTDTQYF
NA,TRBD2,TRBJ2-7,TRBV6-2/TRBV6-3,TGTGCCAGCAGTTACGTTGTAACTAGCGGGAGCGGGCAGCAGTACTTC,CASSYVVTSGSGQQYF
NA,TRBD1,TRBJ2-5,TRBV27,TGTGCCAGCAGTATGACAGGGGGTCTGTACCAAGAGACCCAGTACTTC,CASSMTGGLYQETQYF
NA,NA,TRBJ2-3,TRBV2,TGTGCCAGCAGGGTGGGCAGCACAGATACGCAGTATTTT,CASRVGSTDTQYF
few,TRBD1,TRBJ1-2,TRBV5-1,TGCGCCAGCAGCAGGACAGGGGGCGCCGGTGGCTACACCTTC,CASSRTGGAGGYTF
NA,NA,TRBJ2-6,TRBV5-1,TGCGCCAGCAGCTTGACAGGACCTGGGGCCAACGTCCTGACTTTC,CASSLTGPGANVLTF
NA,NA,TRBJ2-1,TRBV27,TGTGCCAGCAGTTACGACCTGGGCGGGGAGCAGTTCTTC,CASSYDLGGEQFF
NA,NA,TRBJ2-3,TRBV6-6,TGTGCCAGCTCCCTCCCAAGCGGGTTTACAGATACGCAGTATTTT,CASSLPSGFTDTQYF
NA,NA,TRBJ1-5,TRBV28,TGTGCCAGCAGTTTAGGTCGGGAGTATCAGCCCCAGCATTTT,CASSLGREYQPQHF
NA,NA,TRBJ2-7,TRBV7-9,TGTGCCAGCAGCCCCGGACAGAGCTACGAGCAGTACTTC,CASSPGQSYEQYF
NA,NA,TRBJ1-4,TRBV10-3,TGTGCCATCAGTGGATCGGGTAATGAAAAACTGTTTTTT,CAISGSGNEKLFF
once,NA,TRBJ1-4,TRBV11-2,TGTGCCAGCAGCTTAAGGGGGAAAAATAATGAAAAACTGTTTTTT,CASSLRGKNNEKLFF
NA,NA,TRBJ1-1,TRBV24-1,TGTGCCACCAGTGATTCGGCGGAATACACTGAAGCTTTCTTT,CATSDSAEYTEAFF
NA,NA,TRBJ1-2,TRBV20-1,TGCAGTGCTACCGCAGGGTGGGGCTACACCTTC,CSATAGWGYTF
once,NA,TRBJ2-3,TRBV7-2,TGTGCCAGCAACCAACAGGCTAGCACAGATACGCAGTATTTT,CASNQQASTDTQYF
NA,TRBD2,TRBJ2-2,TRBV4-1,TGCGCCAGCAGCTTCACGCGGGAGTGGACCGGGGAGCTGTTTTTT,CASSFTREWTGELFF
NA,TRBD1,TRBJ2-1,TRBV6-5,TGTGCCAGCAGTTACTTACAGGGGATACACAATGAGCAGTTCTTC,CASSYLQGIHNEQFF
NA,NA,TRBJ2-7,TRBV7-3,TGTGCCAGCAGTTTACAGGCCTCCTACGAGCAGTACTTC,CASSLQASYEQYF
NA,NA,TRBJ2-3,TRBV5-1,TGCGCCACAAAGCCAGCGGAGCACACAGATACGCAGTATTTT,CATKPAEHTDTQYF
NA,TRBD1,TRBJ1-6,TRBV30,TGTGCCTGGAGCGAGGGACAGCATGGTTCACCCCTCCACTTT,CAWSEGQHGSPLHF
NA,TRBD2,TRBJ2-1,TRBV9,TGTGCCAGCAGCGTGGGACTAGCGGGAGGCGGGTCCTACAATGAGCAGTTCTTC,CASSVGLAGGGSYNEQFF
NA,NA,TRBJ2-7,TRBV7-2,TGTGCCAGCAGCTTGGACATCTCTTCCTACGAGCAGTACTTC,CASSLDISSYEQYF
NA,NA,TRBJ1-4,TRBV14,TGTGCCAGCAGCCAAGTCAGCGGGGTAACTAATGAAAAACTGTTTTTT,CASSQVSGVTNEKLFF
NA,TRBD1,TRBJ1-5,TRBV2,TGTGCCAGCAACCCTCAGGGGGCGGATAATCAGCCCCAGCATTTT,CASNPQGADNQPQHF
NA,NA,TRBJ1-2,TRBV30,TGTGCCTGGAGTCGGGGGGGGGCCGGGTTCTATGGCTACACCTTC,CAWSRGGAGFYGYTF
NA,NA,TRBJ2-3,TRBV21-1,TGTGCCAGCAGCAAAGCCTCAAACATCGAGCGGAGTTCAGATACGCAGTATTTT,CASSKASNIERSSDTQYF